This T cell receptor beta chain was sequenced during a study of blood T cell repertoires in COVID-19. Looking at the study overall: COVID-19 samples, acute and convalescent, were from the United States, Italy and Spain. T cells, B-cell-depleted T cells, or PBMCs provided the cDNA or gDNA that served as material.

CDR1 LNHDA and CDR2 SQIVND come from the germline V gene (reference sequence). This CDR3 contains 15 residues. V was pared by 8 bases and J by 5 bases, with 12 bases of the junction left unmatched. Original handling: Reference gene primer amplification gave estimated nucleated cell counts. The protocol was immunoSEQ multiplex PCR, while the TCRdb copy is restricted to in-frame clones and leaves out a portion. The V and J calls and clone size come from that table; D and trimming were worked out from the DNA. The data hold some 240,000 clones, with around 90% observed a single time. The receptor's source is a man aged 55 to 69 who had recovered from COVID-19. Material for sequencing was peripheral blood. The chain combines TRBV19 with TRBJ1-2; 9 bases map to TRBD1. CDR3: CASGLIETGGYGYTF. In DNA form, the CDR3 reads TGTGCCAGTGGGCTTATCGAGACAGGGGGTTATGGCTACACCTTC.